This T cell receptor beta chain was retrieved from a study of T cells after yellow fever vaccination. TCRdb used MiXCR to reprocess the 5' RACE reads, holding one entry per CDR3 protein. The data contain 500,000 to 650,000 distinct CDR3 sequences, about a sixth of them singletons. The CDR3 has 15 residues. V was pared by 5 bases and J by 8 bases, with 11 bases of the junction left unmatched. The receptor was derived from a man aged 18 to 30 who received the YFV17D yellow fever vaccine. The chain is built from TRBV12-3 or TRBV12-4 and TRBJ1-2, with TRBD1 identical over 10 bases. The material was PBMCs, obtained 5 days after the first yellow fever vaccination. This CDR3 reads CASSAMTGGLYGYTF. The DNA of the CDR3 is TGTGCCAGCAGTGCAATGACAGGGGGCTTGTACGGCTACACCTTC.